This is a list of T cell receptor beta chains from one sample in a study of OX40 agonist ivuxolimab in advanced cancers. Clones were sequenced by immunoSEQ multiplex PCR, and TCRdb holds only the in-frame ones, with some missing. Of about 60,000 clones listed, roughly 80% are singletons. The specimen comprised CD4+ or CD8+ T cells sorted from blood, sampled in a trial of the OX40 agonist ivuxolimab. These receptors originate from an adult with an advanced solid tumor such as melanoma, head and neck, liver or kidney cancer. Each CDR3 is given with its conserved first and last residue. D genes are given only for firm matches. Clone sizes are given selectively: once, few, many, or a class where the clone is expanded.

V: TRBV7-2
size: NA
J: TRBJ1-3
D: NA
CDR3: CASSLGGPPLYF
DNA: TGTGCCAGCAGCTTAGGAGGTCCTCCACTATATTTT

V: TRBV11-2
size: NA
J: TRBJ2-7
D: TRBD2
CDR3: CASRTGGEQYF
DNA: TGTGCCAGCAGAACCGGGGGGGAGCAGTACTTC

V: TRBV2
size: NA
J: TRBJ1-5
D: NA
CDR3: CASNQGPWGNQPQHF
DNA: TGTGCCAGCAACCAAGGCCCTTGGGGCAATCAGCCCCAGCATTTT

V: TRBV7-6
size: NA
J: TRBJ2-1
D: NA
CDR3: CASSLGVHHGSSYNEQFF
DNA: TGTGCCAGCAGCTTAGGGGTACACCACGGGAGCTCCTACAATGAGCAGTTCTTC

V: TRBV5-6
size: NA
J: TRBJ2-5
D: TRBD1
CDR3: CASNLPGQGRETQYF
DNA: TGTGCCAGCAATCTGCCGGGACAGGGTAGGGAGACCCAGTACTTC

V: TRBV6-1
size: NA
J: TRBJ1-1
D: TRBD1
CDR3: CASRDRAWTEAFF
DNA: TGTGCCAGCAGGGACAGGGCGTGGACTGAAGCTTTCTTT

V: TRBV10-2
size: NA
J: TRBJ2-7
D: TRBD1
CDR3: CASSVTGKNYEQYF
DNA: TGCGCCAGCAGTGTGACAGGGAAAAACTACGAGCAGTACTTC

V: TRBV15
size: once
J: TRBJ2-5
D: NA
CDR3: CATSRGRETQYF
DNA: TGTGCCACCAGCAGAGGCCGTGAGACCCAGTACTTC

V: TRBV7-3
size: NA
J: TRBJ2-3
D: TRBD2
CDR3: CASSPGGQGVDTQYF
DNA: TGTGCCAGCAGCCCGGGGGGTCAGGGAGTAGATACGCAGTATTTT

V: TRBV2
size: NA
J: TRBJ1-1
D: NA
CDR3: CASRRGGDTEAFF
DNA: TGTGCCAGCAGGAGGGGGGGGGACACTGAAGCTTTCTTT

V: TRBV6-4
size: NA
J: TRBJ2-3
D: NA
CDR3: CASSDGLPGADTQYF
DNA: TGTGCCAGCAGTGACGGTTTACCGGGGGCAGATACGCAGTATTTT

V: TRBV5-5
size: NA
J: TRBJ1-2
D: NA
CDR3: CASSLAATDSGYTF
DNA: TGTGCCAGCAGCTTGGCCGCCACGGACAGTGGCTACACCTTC

V: TRBV6-5
size: NA
J: TRBJ2-1
D: TRBD2
CDR3: CASSSQAGGPYNEQFF
DNA: TGTGCCAGCAGTTCCCAAGCGGGAGGGCCCTACAATGAGCAGTTCTTC

V: TRBV5-1
size: NA
J: TRBJ1-1
D: NA
CDR3: CASSRTTTNTEAFF
DNA: TGCGCCAGCAGCCGCACAACAACGAACACTGAAGCTTTCTTT

V: TRBV7-3
size: NA
J: TRBJ2-5
D: TRBD2
CDR3: CASSFGGVETQYF
DNA: TGTGCCAGCAGCTTTGGGGGGGTGGAGACCCAGTACTTC

V: TRBV11-1
size: NA
J: TRBJ2-1
D: NA
CDR3: CASSLGTTETHEQFF
DNA: TGTGCCAGCAGCTTAGGAACGACCGAAACCCATGAGCAGTTCTTC

V: TRBV7-7
size: once
J: TRBJ2-2
D: NA
CDR3: CASSGDRATGELFF
DNA: TGTGCCAGCAGCGGTGACAGAGCCACCGGGGAGCTGTTTTTT

V: TRBV9
size: NA
J: TRBJ2-1
D: TRBD2
CDR3: CASSGRTSGSVYWRGSEQFF
DNA: TGTGCCAGCAGCGGGAGGACTAGCGGGAGTGTTTACTGGAGGGGTAGTGAGCAGTTCTTC

V: TRBV6-6
size: NA
J: TRBJ2-7
D: TRBD2
CDR3: CASSWTSGTYEQYF
DNA: TGTGCCAGCAGTTGGACTAGCGGGACATACGAGCAGTACTTC

V: TRBV4-1
size: few
J: TRBJ2-1
D: TRBD2
CDR3: CASSQVRLAVYNEQFF
DNA: TGCGCCAGCAGCCAAGTTAGACTAGCGGTATACAATGAGCAGTTCTTC

V: TRBV30
size: NA
J: TRBJ2-7
D: NA
CDR3: CAWSLGAEQYF
DNA: TGTGCCTGGAGTTTAGGCGCCGAGCAGTACTTC

V: TRBV11-2
size: once
J: TRBJ2-4
D: NA
CDR3: CASSLGGLGVTAKNIQYF
DNA: TGTGCCAGCAGCTTAGGTGGGTTAGGGGTAACGGCCAAAAACATTCAGTACTTC

V: TRBV30
size: few
J: TRBJ1-5
D: NA
CDR3: CAWSDLTSNQPQHF
DNA: TGTGCCTGGAGCGATTTGACTAGCAATCAGCCCCAGCATTTT

V: TRBV29-1
size: NA
J: TRBJ2-7
D: TRBD2
CDR3: CSVGVGRAGDEQYF
DNA: TGCAGCGTTGGTGTCGGGAGGGCCGGCGATGAGCAGTACTTC

V: TRBV13
size: NA
J: TRBJ2-2
D: NA
CDR3: CASSRYLQDGELFF
DNA: TGTGCCAGCAGCAGATACTTACAGGACGGGGAGCTGTTTTTT

V: TRBV11-3
size: once
J: TRBJ1-2
D: TRBD1
CDR3: CASSLGPGQRSAYTF
DNA: TGTGCCAGCAGCTTAGGCCCGGGACAGAGATCGGCCTACACCTTC

V: TRBV11-2
size: NA
J: TRBJ1-1
D: NA
CDR3: CASSGRTNTEAFF
DNA: TGTGCCAGCAGCGGACGTACGAACACTGAAGCTTTCTTT

V: TRBV27
size: few
J: TRBJ2-3
D: TRBD1
CDR3: CASTPDRATDTQYF
DNA: TGTGCCAGCACCCCGGACAGGGCAACCGATACGCAGTATTTT

V: TRBV13
size: NA
J: TRBJ2-7
D: NA
CDR3: CASSLGVGGGGYEQYF
DNA: TGTGCCAGCAGCTTGGGAGTCGGGGGAGGAGGCTACGAGCAGTACTTC

V: TRBV13
size: NA
J: TRBJ2-7
D: NA
CDR3: CASSRQVSYEQYF
DNA: TGTGCCAGCAGCCGACAGGTCTCCTACGAGCAGTACTTC

V: TRBV7-8
size: once
J: TRBJ2-2
D: NA
CDR3: CASSLGGTNTGELFF
DNA: TGTGCCAGCAGCTTAGGCGGAACGAACACCGGGGAGCTGTTTTTT

V: TRBV5-1
size: NA
J: TRBJ2-7
D: NA
CDR3: CVSSMGTVEQYF
DNA: TGCGTCAGCAGTATGGGGACGGTCGAGCAGTACTTC

V: TRBV6-5
size: NA
J: TRBJ1-1
D: NA
CDR3: CASSYAGMNTEAFF
DNA: TGTGCCAGCAGTTACGCAGGAATGAACACTGAAGCTTTCTTT

V: TRBV5-4
size: NA
J: TRBJ1-1
D: NA
CDR3: CASSLYMNTEAFF
DNA: TGTGCCAGCAGCTTGTACATGAACACTGAAGCTTTCTTT

V: TRBV2
size: NA
J: TRBJ2-2
D: NA
CDR3: CASRVHKGELFF
DNA: TGTGCCAGCAGGGTACATAAGGGGGAGCTGTTTTTT

V: TRBV7-2
size: few
J: TRBJ2-1
D: NA
CDR3: CASSLASTRDNEQFF
DNA: TGTGCCAGCAGCTTAGCGAGTACCCGGGACAATGAGCAGTTCTTC

V: TRBV5-6
size: NA
J: TRBJ2-5
D: NA
CDR3: CASSGTTSPETQYF
DNA: TGTGCCAGCAGCGGAACAACTAGCCCTGAGACCCAGTACTTC

V: TRBV5-6
size: NA
J: TRBJ2-7
D: TRBD1
CDR3: CASSLWDRAIYEQYF
DNA: TGTGCCAGCAGCTTGTGGGACAGGGCGATATACGAGCAGTACTTC

V: TRBV7-9
size: NA
J: TRBJ2-1
D: TRBD2
CDR3: CASSLVVGRLGEQFF
DNA: TGTGCCAGCAGCTTAGTGGTCGGGAGGTTGGGTGAGCAGTTCTTC

V: TRBV7-2
size: NA
J: TRBJ1-4
D: TRBD1
CDR3: CASSPQDRVGEKLFF
DNA: TGTGCCAGCAGCCCGCAGGACAGGGTAGGGGAAAAACTGTTTTTT

V: TRBV19
size: few
J: TRBJ2-4
D: NA
CDR3: CASSVRPGIQYF
DNA: TGTGCCAGTAGTGTGAGACCTGGCATTCAGTACTTC

V: TRBV19
size: NA
J: TRBJ2-7
D: NA
CDR3: CASMGIPLFEQYF
DNA: TGTGCCAGTATGGGGATTCCGCTTTTCGAGCAGTACTTC

V: TRBV12-5
size: NA
J: TRBJ2-2
D: TRBD1
CDR3: CASGLTGDNTGELFF
DNA: TGTGCTAGTGGCCTTACAGGGGATAACACCGGGGAGCTGTTTTTT

V: TRBV10-1
size: NA
J: TRBJ2-1
D: NA
CDR3: CASSDSGAAGEQFF
DNA: TGCGCCAGCAGTGATAGCGGAGCCGCGGGTGAGCAGTTCTTC

V: TRBV11-2
size: NA
J: TRBJ2-4
D: NA
CDR3: CASSQGALGQVIQYF
DNA: TGTGCCAGCAGCCAAGGGGCGTTGGGACAAGTCATTCAGTACTTC

V: TRBV6-5
size: NA
J: TRBJ1-1
D: NA
CDR3: CASSYGTGTEAFF
DNA: TGTGCCAGCAGTTACGGGACTGGTACTGAAGCTTTCTTT

V: TRBV18
size: once
J: TRBJ1-3
D: NA
CDR3: CASSPGGSGNTIYF
DNA: TGTGCCAGCTCACCAGGGGGCTCTGGAAACACCATATATTTT

V: TRBV7-2
size: NA
J: TRBJ2-5
D: TRBD2
CDR3: CASSPPSGRPQETQYF
DNA: TGTGCCAGCAGCCCCCCTAGCGGGAGGCCCCAAGAGACCCAGTACTTC

V: TRBV20-1
size: NA
J: TRBJ1-5
D: NA
CDR3: CSGGGQPQHF
DNA: TGCAGTGGGGGGGGGCAGCCCCAGCATTTT

V: TRBV6-6
size: few
J: TRBJ1-1
D: NA
CDR3: CASSMGTLPMNTEAFF
DNA: TGTGCCAGCAGTATGGGAACACTTCCGATGAACACTGAAGCTTTCTTT

V: TRBV7-8
size: few
J: TRBJ1-1
D: NA
CDR3: CASSFWGNTEAFF
DNA: TGTGCCAGCAGCTTCTGGGGGAACACTGAAGCTTTCTTT

V: TRBV9
size: NA
J: TRBJ1-1
D: NA
CDR3: CASSVVLGRGTEAFF
DNA: TGTGCCAGCAGCGTAGTTCTGGGAAGGGGCACTGAAGCTTTCTTT

V: TRBV2
size: few
J: TRBJ1-5
D: NA
CDR3: CASLGGDSRSQHF
DNA: TGTGCCAGTTTGGGAGGGGATAGCCGGTCCCAGCATTTT

V: TRBV4-1
size: NA
J: TRBJ2-7
D: TRBD2
CDR3: CASSHETPGLAGVDYEQYF
DNA: TGCGCCAGCAGCCATGAGACTCCGGGACTAGCGGGGGTCGACTACGAGCAGTACTTC

V: TRBV5-3
size: NA
J: TRBJ2-3
D: NA
CDR3: CARSLGPLDTQYF
DNA: TGTGCCAGAAGCTTGGGACCATTAGATACGCAGTATTTT

V: TRBV5-4
size: NA
J: TRBJ1-4
D: NA
CDR3: CASSSSRGQEKLFF
DNA: TGTGCCAGCAGCTCGTCGAGAGGGCAGGAAAAACTGTTTTTT

V: TRBV7-9
size: NA
J: TRBJ2-1
D: NA
CDR3: CASSEVFRVGDNEQFF
DNA: TGTGCCAGCAGCGAAGTATTCAGGGTCGGCGACAATGAGCAGTTCTTC